Sequencing of this T cell receptor beta chain was carried out in a study of CD8 T cells in ankylosing spondylitis. Whole-study findings and limits: Significant enrichment of disease-linked clones was reportedly seen in matched ankylosing spondylitis synovial fluid.

V shed 0 bases, J shed 9 bases, and the junction held 13 bases outside the gene matches. The length of the CDR3 is 17 residues. Germline CDR1 reads SGDLS; CDR2 reads YYNGEE. Making use of molecular barcodes, quantitative 5'-RACE generated TCR beta libraries. TCRdb used MiXCR to reprocess the 5' RACE reads, holding one entry per CDR3 protein. The sample holds around 120,000 distinct CDR3 sequences, approximately 15% seen once. In this sample, this clonotype turned up many times. Antigen: not known. The chain is built from TRBV9 and TRBJ2-1; 9 bases map to TRBD2. The source of this sequence is a female donor with ankylosing spondylitis or in good health (not recorded which). Sequenced: blood, either unsorted or a sorted T cell fraction (not recorded which). CDR3 coding DNA: TGTGCCAGCAGCGTAGTCGCGGGGGGGCCTCTGGAGAGTGAGCAGTTCTTC. It yields the protein CASSVVAGGPLESEQFF. Supplemented by reference TRBV9 and TRBJ2-1, the full variable domain reads DSGVTQTPKHLITATGQRVTLRCSPRSGDLSVYWYQQSLDQGLQFLIQYYNGEERAKGNILERFSAQQFPDLHSELNLSSLELGDSALYFCASSVVAGGPLESEQFFGPGTRLTVL.